These T cell receptor beta chains were read from a single sample in a study of radiation and T cells in renal cell carcinoma. Data came from immunoSEQ multiplex PCR; TCRdb stores just in-frame clones and leaves some out. The data hold more than 100,000 clones, with 88% observed a single time. Sequencing was performed on blood, taken from a patient whose treatment included radiotherapy and nephrectomy. Receptor source: a woman aged 70 to 79 with renal cell carcinoma. Each CDR3 is given with its conserved first and last residue. The D gene is left open where the match is weak. Clone size appears in some rows only: once, few, many, or a class for an expanded clone.

d_call clone_size j_call v_call cdr3_aa cdr3_nt
- - TRBJ1-2 TRBV18 CASSPRHRAGYTF TGTGCCAGCTCACCACGCCACAGGGCCGGCTACACCTTC
- - TRBJ1-4 TRBV6-5 CASSYEYRTNEKLFF TGTGCCAGCAGTTACGAGTACAGGACTAATGAAAAACTGTTTTTT
- - TRBJ2-1 TRBV6-5 CASSEQGDEQFF TGTGCCAGCAGCGAACAAGGTGATGAGCAGTTCTTC
TRBD2 once TRBJ2-3 TRBV11-3 CASSRAGGLLIDTQYF TGTGCCAGCAGCAGAGCGGGGGGGCTATTGATAGATACGCAGTATTTT
- - TRBJ1-2 TRBV25-1 CASSGPAYGYTF TGTGCCAGCAGTGGACCCGCATATGGCTACACCTTC
TRBD2 few TRBJ2-5 TRBV29-1 CSVDLGGRETQYF TGCAGCGTTGATTTGGGGGGGAGAGAGACCCAGTACTTC
- once TRBJ1-1 TRBV14 CASSQGGFGAEAFF TGTGCCAGCAGCCAAGGGGGGTTCGGGGCTGAAGCTTTCTTT
- few TRBJ1-1 TRBV14 CASSPGSGTEAFF TGTGCCAGCAGTCCAGGGAGTGGAACTGAAGCTTTCTTT
- - TRBJ1-3 TRBV13 CASSLGLGTGNTIYF TGTGCCAGCAGCTTAGGATTAGGGACAGGAAACACCATATATTTT
- - TRBJ1-5 TRBV7-3 CASSLRVGGPNDSNQPQHF TGTGCCAGCAGCTTACGAGTCGGGGGCCCGAATGATAGCAATCAGCCCCAGCATTTT
- - TRBJ1-1 TRBV9 CASSALGLDTEAFF TGTGCCAGCAGCGCATTGGGGCTCGACACTGAAGCTTTCTTT
- - TRBJ2-3 TRBV7-9 CASSPKGLQADTQYF TGTGCCAGCAGCCCTAAGGGCCTTCAGGCAGATACGCAGTATTTT
- few TRBJ1-1 TRBV10-3 CAIRTDPSRTEAFF TGTGCCATCAGAACGGACCCTAGCCGGACTGAAGCTTTCTTT
TRBD2 - TRBJ2-7 TRBV5-5 CASSVSGGRYEQYF TGTGCCAGCAGTGTTAGCGGGGGAAGGTACGAGCAGTACTTC
- - TRBJ2-1 TRBV4-2 CASSSGEGVWNEQFF TGTGCCAGCAGCTCCGGGGAGGGGGTATGGAATGAGCAGTTCTTC